This entry lists 31 T cell receptor beta chains sequenced from one sample in a study of T-cell reconstitution after alpha-beta-depleted transplantation in children. Preparing the TCRbeta library involved the use of unique molecular identifiers. Via MiXCR, TCRdb re-called the PCR reads, giving one row per CDR3 protein. The top ten hold just under 5% of the sample, which has about 870,000 distinct CDR3 sequences, 16% seen once. The sample in question was PBMCs, mostly from graft donor cells, obtained 360 days after TCRalphabeta/CD19-depleted stem cell transplant. The receptors were sampled from a male patient younger than 18 who had a stem cell transplant for acute lymphoblastic leukemia, so the T cells may come from the graft donor.

The chain couples TRBV19 to TRBJ1-2; 7 bases line up with TRBD1. This CDR3 has 12 residues. Germline V gene data show CDR1 as LNHDA and CDR2 as SQIVND (reference sequence). Unmatched junction bases numbered 7, after V lost 7 bases and J lost 8 bases. The CDR3 region has the DNA TGTGCCAGTAAAGAACAGGGGTACGGCTACACCTTC. Residues: CASKEQGYGYTF.

This clonotype was detected a few times. The chain links TRBV5-1 to TRBJ2-5; no clear D. V gave up 0 bases and J gave up 4 bases, with 10 bases separating them. Germline V lookup: CDR1 SGHRS, CDR2 YFSETQ. The length of the CDR3 is 14 residues. The CDR3 protein is CASSLDSFGETQYF. In DNA, the CDR3 is TGCGCCAGCAGCTTGGATAGCTTTGGAGAGACCCAGTACTTC.

This clonotype was counted only a few times. The chain carries TRBV7-9 and TRBJ2-3, with D maybe TRBD2 (6 bases). The CDR3 has 14 residues. Germline-derived CDR1 and CDR2 are SEHNR and FQNEAQ (reference sequence). V dropped 5 bases and J dropped 4 bases, with 13 bases sitting between them. The CDR3 reads CASSPRDFPDTQYF. Written as DNA, the CDR3 is TGTGCCAGCAGCCCCCGGGACTTCCCAGATACGCAGTATTTT.

The chain employs TRBV29-1 and TRBJ1-2; D not certain. The V end was cut by 0 bases, the J end by 8 bases, with 13 bases between. The CDR3 has 13 residues. The V gene's germline CDR1 is SQVTM and CDR2 ANQGSEA. CDR3 residues: CSVEDRLYGGYTF. CDR3 nucleotide sequence: TGCAGCGTTGAAGATCGGCTTTACGGGGGCTACACCTTC.

The V call is TRBV7-3, the J call TRBJ1-5; a possible D gene is TRBD1 (5 bases). CDR1 and CDR2 (germline): SGHTA, FQGTGA. V lost 1 base and J lost 5, with 15 bases in between. This CDR3 comprises 16 residues. CDR3 residues: CASSLRLQGCDQPQHF. In DNA form, the CDR3 reads TGTGCCAGCAGCTTAAGGTTGCAGGGATGCGATCAGCCCCAGCATTTT.

The chain has TRBV7-3 and TRBJ1-1; the D gene is possibly TRBD1 (5 bases). Trimming shortened V by 5 bases and J by 4 bases, and 14 bases separated the two germline ends. The CDR3 sequence is 14 residues long. CDR1 is SGHTA and CDR2 is FQGTGA in the germline V gene. CDR3 DNA: TGTGCCAGCAGCCCTGGACATGGTGGCACTGAAGCTTTCTTT. This codes for CASSPGHGGTEAFF.

This rearrangement joins TRBV12-3 or TRBV12-4 to TRBJ1-1, with D possibly being TRBD1 (5 bases). Between the trimmed V and J ends, which lost 6 bases and 3 bases, there was a span of 14 bases. The CDR3 is 14 residues long. CDR3 nucleotide sequence: TGTGCCAGCAGATTTGGAAGAGGGGACACTGAAGCTTTCTTT. It is translated as CASRFGRGDTEAFF.

The chain uses TRBV7-7 and TRBJ2-1; the D is unclear. The length of the CDR3 is 13 residues. V shed 5 bases and J shed 6 bases, with 11 bases lying between them. Germline CDR1 is SSHAT and CDR2 is FNYEAQ (reference sequence). The chain's CDR3 is CASSSNSRNEQFF. In DNA, the CDR3 is TGTGCCAGCAGCAGCAATTCCCGCAATGAGCAGTTCTTC. The complete variable domain, with remaining parts taken from reference TRBV7-7 and TRBJ2-1, reads GAGVSQSPRYKVTKRGQDVTLRCDPISSHATLYWYQQALGQGPEFLTYFNYEAQPDKSGLPSDRFSAERPEGSISTLTIQRTEQRDSAMYRCASSSNSRNEQFFGPGTRLTVL.

This chain uses TRBV6-1 with TRBJ1-3, with 7 bases matching TRBD1. CDR3 length equals 16 residues. Unmatched junction bases numbered 7, after V lost 5 bases and J lost 0 bases. Germline V lookup: CDR1 MNHNS, CDR2 SASEGT. Written as DNA, the CDR3 is TGTGCCAGCAGTCAGGACAGGCCTGGCTCTGGAAACACCATATATTTT. Translating it yields CASSQDRPGSGNTIYF.

This clonotype occurred a few times. This chain connects TRBV5-1 to TRBJ2-1, with D maybe TRBD2 (6 bases). CDR3 length: 14 amino acids. V lost 0 bases and J lost 7, with 11 bases in between. Germline CDR1 SGHRS, CDR2 YFSETQ. CDR3: CASSLVGAGNEQFF. DNA for the CDR3: TGCGCCAGCAGCTTGGTTGGGGCGGGGAATGAGCAGTTCTTC.

Only a few counts were recorded for this clonotype. This chain joins TRBV27 and TRBJ2-7, with 12 bases fitting TRBD2. The CDR3 loop spans 16 amino acids. V lost 6 bases, J lost 0 bases, and 6 bases stayed unmatched. Germline V CDR1 and CDR2: MNHEY, SMNVEV (reference sequence). CDR3 region: CASRLLAGGPSYEQYF. The CDR3 DNA reads TGTGCCAGCAGGCTTCTAGCGGGAGGGCCCTCCTACGAGCAGTACTTC.

The V and J genes are TRBV5-1 and TRBJ2-1; D is unclear. The CDR3 has 18 residues. The V gene lost 3 bases and the J gene lost 4 bases, with 23 bases spanning the gap. Germline CDR1 is SGHRS and CDR2 is YFSETQ. The CDR3 nucleotides are TGCGCCAGCAGCTCCCCCAGCCGGGCACTCAAAAGATACAATGAGCAGTTCTTC. Its protein product is CASSSPSRALKRYNEQFF.

At least ten counts were recorded for this clonotype. V and J are TRBV12-3 or TRBV12-4 and TRBJ2-5; 9 bases match TRBD2. This CDR3 comprises 13 residues. Unmatched junction bases numbered 3, after V lost 5 bases and J lost 5 bases. The DNA of the CDR3 is TGTGCCAGCAGTGGGACTAGCCGGGAGACCCAGTACTTC. Translating gives CASSGTSRETQYF.

This clonotype was seen ten or more times. V gene TRBV12-3 or TRBV12-4 combines with J gene TRBJ2-7, with D maybe TRBD2 (5 bases). V dropped 3 bases and J dropped 0 bases, with 9 bases sitting between them. The CDR3 length is 14 residues. The CDR3 nucleotides read TGTGCCAGCAGTTTGTGGAGGAACTCCTACGAGCAGTACTTC. It yields the protein CASSLWRNSYEQYF.

The chain employs TRBV9 and TRBJ1-5; weak D call: TRBD1 (6 bases). Germline loops: CDR1 SGDLS, CDR2 YYNGEE. V gave up 2 bases and J gave up 6 bases, with 15 bases separating them. The CDR3 runs 15 residues. The CDR3 bases are TGTGCCAGCAGCGTCGGCGGGGGCAGGGGTCAGCCCCAGCATTTT. This encodes CASSVGGGRGQPQHF.

A few counts support this clonotype. This chain uses TRBV29-1 with TRBJ1-2; 7 nucleotides line up with TRBD1. The CDR3 runs 14 residues. Germline CDR1 SQVTM, CDR2 ANQGSEA. Trimming took 6 bases from V and 4 from J; bases not matched to a gene: 11. The CDR3 DNA follows: TGCAGCGTCGGTACAGGGGTGCGGATCTATGGCTACACCTTC. Translation gives CSVGTGVRIYGYTF.

In its sample, this clonotype was seen a few times. CDR3 sequence: CASSQVPAGSYEQYF. The CDR3 nucleotides are TGCGCCAGCAGCCAAGTGCCAGCGGGAAGCTACGAGCAGTACTTC. The J gene is TRBJ2-7, the V gene TRBV4-1, with 7 bases that match TRBD2. Germline lookup yields CDR1 MGHRA and CDR2 YSYEKL. V shed 1 base, J shed 3 bases, and the junction held 6 bases outside the gene matches. The CDR3 runs 15 residues.

The genes are TRBV2 and TRBJ1-4, with D unclear. Germline V lookup: CDR1 SNHLY, CDR2 FYNNEI. Trimming took off 3 bases at V and 7 bases at J, with 6 bases between the two ends. The CDR3 loop spans 12 amino acids. The CDR3 loop is CASSEGIEKLFF. CDR3 DNA sequence: TGTGCCAGCAGTGAGGGGATTGAAAAACTGTTTTTT.

This clonotype was observed a few times. J is TRBJ2-3 and V is TRBV6-1; 10 bases are a match to TRBD1. Per the germline V gene, CDR1 is MNHNS and CDR2 is SASEGT. V lost 8 bases, J lost 1 base, and 9 bases stayed unmatched. The CDR3 has 16 amino acids. In nucleotides, the CDR3 is TGTGCCAGCTCCCGGGACAGGGGAGGGGGCACAGATACGCAGTATTTT. It is translated as CASSRDRGGGTDTQYF.

This clonotype was seen only a few times. The rearrangement joins TRBV5-1 to TRBJ2-2, with D possibly being TRBD2 (6 bases). CDR3 length: 17 amino acids. Germline V gives CDR1 SGHRS, CDR2 YFSETQ. Trimming shortened V by 2 bases and J by 3 bases, and 17 bases separated the two germline ends. The CDR3 reads CASSFTGVGGDTGELFF. The CDR3 nucleotides are TGCGCCAGCAGCTTCACCGGGGTCGGCGGGGACACCGGGGAGCTGTTTTTT.

This chain joins TRBV20-1 and TRBJ2-7, with TRBD2 matching 7 bases. This CDR3 is 15 amino acids long. V shed 0 bases, J shed 3 bases, and the junction held 8 bases outside the gene matches. Germline V lookup: CDR1 DFQATT, CDR2 SNEGSKA (reference sequence). The CDR3 nucleotides are TGCAGTGCTAGAGATCAAAGCGGGAAACTCTACGAGCAGTACTTC. Its protein is CSARDQSGKLYEQYF.

The rearrangement joins TRBV12-3 or TRBV12-4 to TRBJ2-1; 8 bases match TRBD1. The CDR3 is 16 residues long. V shed 2 bases and J 6 bases; nucleotides not matched to a gene: 9. CDR3 sequence: CASSLRARGLSNEQFF. CDR3 DNA: TGTGCCAGCAGTTTAAGGGCCAGGGGGCTTAGCAATGAGCAGTTCTTC.

This clonotype was seen only a few times. In nucleotides, the CDR3 is TGTGCCAGTAGTATCGCCGGGACTTTGAACACTGAAGCTTTCTTT. Protein product: CASSIAGTLNTEAFF. This chain connects TRBV19 to TRBJ1-1; a weak D match, TRBD1 (5 bases). CDR1 is LNHDA and CDR2 is SQIVND in the germline V gene (reference sequence). V was shortened by 3 bases and J by 0 bases, with 11 bases between the two germline ends. This CDR3 region has 15 residues.

The V call is TRBV25-1, the J call TRBJ1-1, with TRBD1 matching 10 bases. CDR1 and CDR2 from the germline V gene are MGHDK and SYGVNS. The CDR3 covers 16 residues. Losses at the gene ends were 8 bases for V and 5 bases for J; bases not matched to a gene: 14. CDR3 in DNA: TGTGCCAGCCGAACTAGACAGGGGGCGCGAGAAACTGAAGCTTTCTTT. It yields the protein CASRTRQGARETEAFF.

This clonotype has ten or more counts. The chain combines TRBV5-6 with TRBJ2-2; no firm D call. The germline V gene has CDR1 SGHDT and CDR2 YYEEEE. CDR3 length: 13 residues. V was pared by 2 bases and J by 6 bases, with 8 bases between. CDR3 sequence (DNA): TGTGCCAGCAGCTTCCCGGTGGCCGGGGAGCTGTTTTTT. It translates to CASSFPVAGELFF.

The rearrangement uses TRBV20-1 and TRBJ2-3, with TRBD2 matching 12 bases. J lost 6 bases, V lost 5 bases, and 6 bases had no gene match. The CDR3 has 14 amino acids. Germline CDR1 DFQATT, CDR2 SNEGSKA (reference sequence). The CDR3 nucleotides read TGCAGTGCTTGGACTAGCGGGAAGAGGGATACGCAGTATTTT. Its protein product is CSAWTSGKRDTQYF.

The CDR3 region has the DNA TGTGCCAGCAGCCTTCGACAGGGTGCGAACACTGAAGCTTTCTTT. The encoded protein is CASSLRQGANTEAFF. The gene calls are TRBV9 and TRBJ1-1; 7 bases line up with TRBD1. The CDR3 extends over 15 amino acids. With V trimmed by 4 bases and J by 1 base, 7 bases remained unmatched. CDR1 and CDR2 from the germline V gene are SGDLS and YYNGEE.

This clonotype was found many times. J is TRBJ2-1 and V is TRBV7-7, with 14 bases that match TRBD2. V lost 0 bases, J lost 0 bases, and 4 bases stayed unmatched. The germline CDR1 and CDR2 sequences are SSHAT and FNYEAQ (reference sequence). CDR3 length: 19 amino acids. The DNA of the CDR3 is TGTGCCAGCAGCTTAGCTCATGGGACTAGCGGGAGCTCCTACAATGAGCAGTTCTTC. It is translated as CASSLAHGTSGSSYNEQFF.

This clonotype was detected only a few times. This chain joins TRBV24-1 and TRBJ2-3, with TRBD2 matching over 7 bases. Trimming cost V 10 bases and J 1 base; bases outside gene matches: 4. This CDR3 has 13 amino acids. Per germline, CDR1 KGHDR and CDR2 SFDVKD. The CDR3 coding sequence is TGTGCCACTCGGGACTACCGCACAGATACGCAGTATTTT. Residues: CATRDYRTDTQYF.

The rearrangement joins TRBV6-1 to TRBJ1-5, with 9 bases aligning to TRBD1. The CDR3 contains 16 residues. Germline V gene sequence: CDR1 MNHNS, CDR2 SASEGT. The trim removed 7 bases at V and 7 bases at J, leaving 14 bases unmatched. CDR3 nucleotides: TGTGCCAGCACTCGGGCGGACAGGGGCCTAAGGCAGCCCCAGCATTTT. Translation gives CASTRADRGLRQPQHF.

This clonotype was counted many times. V is TRBV3-1 and J is TRBJ2-1, with a possible D match to TRBD2 (6 bases). The CDR3 is made up of 16 amino acids. Germline V CDR1 and CDR2: LGHDT, YNNKEL (reference sequence). V lost 0 bases to trimming and J lost 7 bases, with 16 bases between them. CDR3 residues: CASSQEPGVIRNEQFF. The CDR3 bases are TGTGCCAGCAGCCAAGAACCGGGAGTAATTAGAAATGAGCAGTTCTTC.